One sample yielded the 16 T cell receptor beta chains listed below, sequenced in a study of beta chain features in type 1 diabetes. As every portion of the isolated RNA was reverse transcribed, the sequencing read expressed TCRB transcripts. Clones were read by immunoSEQ multiplex PCR, and TCRdb kept only the in-frame ones, dropping some. The sample holds about 150,000 clones, 40% to 60% seen once. Specimen: Tregs from blood. The source is a man younger than 35 in good health.

This clone was picked up one time. The chain couples TRBV9 to TRBJ1-1, with 8 nucleotides matching TRBD1. Trimming removed 4 bases from V and 8 bases from J; junction bases left unmatched: 10. This CDR3 region has 14 residues. CDR1 and CDR2 from the germline V gene are SGDLS and YYNGEE. CDR3 coding DNA: TGTGCCAGCAGCAAGACACAGGGGGTCGGGGAAGCTTTCTTT. Translation: CASSKTQGVGEAFF. The whole variable domain, filled in from reference TRBV9 and TRBJ1-1, reads DSGVTQTPKHLITATGQRVTLRCSPRSGDLSVYWYQQSLDQGLQFLIQYYNGEERAKGNILERFSAQQFPDLHSELNLSSLELGDSALYFCASSKTQGVGEAFFGQGTRLTVV.

The chain links TRBV5-1 to TRBJ2-1; 7 bases fit TRBD1. V shed 1 base, J shed 4 bases, and the junction held 8 bases outside the gene matches. Per the germline V gene, CDR1 is SGHRS and CDR2 is YFSETQ. The CDR3 has 16 amino acids. As DNA, the CDR3 is TGCGCCAGCAGCTTGACGACAGGGATCCTATACAATGAGCAGTTCTTC. It is translated as CASSLTTGILYNEQFF.

Concerning this clone itself: Other DNA sequences from this sample encode an identical CDR3 as well. J is TRBJ1-5 and V is TRBV19, with 7 bases matching TRBD1. CDR1 is LNHDA, CDR2 SQIVND, per germline (reference sequence). Trimming took 4 bases from V and 4 from J; bases not matched to a gene: 4. This CDR3 is built from 14 residues. Here the CDR3 DNA reads TGTGCCAGTAGTACCCTACAGGGGAATCAGCCCCAGCATTTT. Encoded protein: CASSTLQGNQPQHF.

The rearrangement links TRBV2 to TRBJ2-5; TRBD2 aligns across 9 bases. TRBJ2-7 explains the end of the DNA better; the J call may be wrong. CDR1 is SNHLY and CDR2 is FYNNEI in the germline V gene. This CDR3 has 15 amino acids. The CDR3 coding sequence is TGTGCCAGCAGCGCGACTAGCGGAGGGACCTACGAGCAGTACTTC. Amino acid sequence: CASSATSGGTYEQYF.

The chain joins TRBV7-2 to TRBJ2-1, with D possibly TRBD1 on 5 matching bases. The V end was cut by 1 base, the J end by 10 bases, with 8 bases between. The CDR3 consists of 12 residues. Germline V CDR1 and CDR2: SGHTA, FQGNSA. DNA of the CDR3: TGTGCCAGCAGCTTAGATAGGACAGAGCAGTTCTTC. Translated: CASSLDRTEQFF.

The chain joins TRBV7-8 to TRBJ1-1; D ambiguous. The V and J ends lost 1 base and 1 base respectively, with 7 bases between them. The V gene's germline CDR1 is SGHVS and CDR2 FQNEAQ. CDR3 length equals 14 residues. DNA of the CDR3: TGTGCCAGCAGCTTAGTAGCAGCGAACACTGAAGCTTTCTTT. Translating gives CASSLVAANTEAFF.

V usage is TRBV28 and J usage is TRBJ1-3; TRBD1 matches 10 bases. Trimming at V came to 6 bases and at J to 3 bases, leaving 5 bases not matched to a gene. The CDR3 consists of 15 residues. Looked up from germline, CDR1 is MDHEN and CDR2 is SYDVKM. The CDR3 DNA reads as TGTGCCAGCAGGACAGGGGGCGCCGGTGGAAACACCATATATTTT. It codes for CASRTGGAGGNTIYF.

This clone has just a few counts. The CDR3 loop reads CASSSLNEQYF. The DNA of the CDR3 is TGTGCCAGCAGTTCTCTTAACGAGCAGTACTTC. The rearrangement uses TRBV11-1 and TRBJ2-7; D is unclear. This CDR3 has 11 residues. Trimming pared 6 bases from V and 5 bases from J, leaving 8 bases between. Per germline, CDR1 SGHAT and CDR2 FQDESV (reference sequence).

This chain joins TRBV18 and TRBJ2-2, with D uncertain. CDR3 length: 13 residues. Germline CDR1 reads KGHSH; CDR2 reads LQKENI. V was pared by 5 bases and J by 4 bases, with 8 bases between. The CDR3 here is CASSWAATGELFF. The CDR3 DNA reads as TGTGCCAGCTCATGGGCCGCCACCGGGGAGCTGTTTTTT.

A single count supports this clone. The chain links TRBV28 to TRBJ1-1, with D possibly matching TRBD1 (5 bases). Germline V CDR1 and CDR2: MDHEN, SYDVKM. This CDR3 is built from 17 residues. Trimming stripped 8 bases from V and 3 bases from J, with 25 bases between. The CDR3 DNA sequence: TGTGCCAGCCGGGACGTCCAATCTCCGGGGGAACACACTGAAGCTTTCTTT. This translates into CASRDVQSPGEHTEAFF.

A note on this clone: Sequence at one end of the junction differs from germline and may be a read error. The chain uses TRBV7-9 and TRBJ2-1; D is perhaps TRBD2 (6 bases). The CDR3 runs 16 residues. Germline assignment: CDR1 SEHNR and CDR2 FQNEAQ (reference sequence). In DNA form, the CDR3 reads TGTGCCAGCAACTTATTTGTCCTAGCGAACTACAATGAGCAGTTCTTC. Translated: CASNLFVLANYNEQFF.

The chain uses TRBV7-2 and TRBJ1-5, with 8 bases identical to TRBD1. Trimming cost V 1 base and J 3 bases; bases outside gene matches: 5. The CDR3 is 16 residues long. Germline V gene data show CDR1 as SGHTA and CDR2 as FQGNSA. CDR3 nucleotide sequence: TGTGCCAGCAGCTTAGTGTCAGGGGGCACCAATCAGCCCCAGCATTTT. Its translation: CASSLVSGGTNQPQHF.

V and J are TRBV9 and TRBJ1-1, with 9 bases aligning to TRBD1. V was clipped by 3 bases and J by 4 bases; unmatched bases: 4. The CDR3 runs 14 residues. The germline V gene encodes CDR1 SGDLS and CDR2 YYNGEE. This chain's CDR3 is CASSGTGAATEAFF. CDR3 in DNA: TGTGCCAGCAGCGGGACAGGGGCGGCCACTGAAGCTTTCTTT.

The rearrangement uses TRBV28 and TRBJ2-7; D might be TRBD1 (6 bases). V lost 5 bases and J 3 bases, leaving 17 bases between the germline ends. Per germline, CDR1 MDHEN and CDR2 SYDVKM. The CDR3 length is 15 residues. The CDR3 sequence: CASSPNRVTYYEQYF. The CDR3 DNA reads TGTGCCAGCAGTCCGAACAGGGTCACGTACTACGAGCAGTACTTC. Together with reference TRBV28 and TRBJ2-7, the CDR3 gives the full variable domain: DVKVTQSSRYLVKRTGEKVFLECVQDMDHENMFWYRQDPGLGLRLIYFSYDVKMKEKGDIPEGYSVSREKKERFSLILESASTNQTSMYLCASSPNRVTYYEQYFGPGTRLTVT.

CDR3 in DNA: TGCGCCAGCAGGAGACAGGACGGTACCTACGAGCAGTACTTC. Protein: CASRRQDGTYEQYF. The V call is TRBV5-1, the J call TRBJ2-7, with D possibly matching TRBD1 (6 bases). There are 14 residues in the CDR3. Trimming left V 5 bases short and J 2 bases short, with 14 bases between. The germline CDR1 and CDR2 sequences are SGHRS and YFSETQ.

The rearrangement links TRBV5-4 to TRBJ2-5; possible D gene TRBD2, 5 bases. Germline assignment: CDR1 SGHNT and CDR2 YYREEE (reference sequence). The CDR3 consists of 13 residues. The ends were cut back, 2 bases at V and 5 bases at J, with 10 bases in the middle. The CDR3 sequence: CASSFGIRETQYF. The CDR3 coding sequence is TGTGCCAGCAGCTTCGGGATTCGGGAGACCCAGTACTTC.